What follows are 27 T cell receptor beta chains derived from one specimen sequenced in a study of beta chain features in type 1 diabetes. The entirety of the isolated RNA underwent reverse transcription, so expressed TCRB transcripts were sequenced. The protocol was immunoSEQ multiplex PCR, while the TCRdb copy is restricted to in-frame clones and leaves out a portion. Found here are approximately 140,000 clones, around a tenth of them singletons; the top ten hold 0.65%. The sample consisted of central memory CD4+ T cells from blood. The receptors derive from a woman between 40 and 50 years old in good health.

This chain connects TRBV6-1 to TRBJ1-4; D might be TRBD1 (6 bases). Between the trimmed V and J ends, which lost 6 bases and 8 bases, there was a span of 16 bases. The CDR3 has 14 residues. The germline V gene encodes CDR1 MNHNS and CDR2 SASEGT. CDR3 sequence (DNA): TGTGCCAGCAGGCCTTCCACAGGGACAGAAAAACTGTTTTTT. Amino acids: CASRPSTGTEKLFF.

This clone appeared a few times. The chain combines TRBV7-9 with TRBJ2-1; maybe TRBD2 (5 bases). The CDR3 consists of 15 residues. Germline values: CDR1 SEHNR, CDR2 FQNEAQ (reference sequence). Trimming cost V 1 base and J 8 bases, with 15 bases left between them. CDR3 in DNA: TGTGCCAGCAGCTTAGAAGTCTGGCAAGCGGATGAGCAGTTCTTC. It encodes CASSLEVWQADEQFF. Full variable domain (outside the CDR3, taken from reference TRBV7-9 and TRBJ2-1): DTGVSQNPRHKITKRGQNVTFRCDPISEHNRLYWYRQTLGQGPEFLTYFQNEAQLEKSRLLSDRFSAERPKGSFSTLEIQRTEQGDSAMYLCASSLEVWQADEQFFGPGTRLTVL.

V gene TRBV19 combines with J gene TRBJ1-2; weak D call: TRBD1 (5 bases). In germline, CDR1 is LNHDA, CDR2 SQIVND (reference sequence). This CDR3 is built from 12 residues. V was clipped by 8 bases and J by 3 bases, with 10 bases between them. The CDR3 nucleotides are TGTGCCAGTTCACGGGGGTACTATGGCTACACCTTC. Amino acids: CASSRGYYGYTF. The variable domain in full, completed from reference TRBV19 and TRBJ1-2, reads DGGITQSPKYLFRKEGQNVTLSCEQNLNHDAMYWYRQDPGQGLRLIYYSQIVNDFQKGDIAEGYSVSREKKESFPLTVTSAQKNPTAFYLCASSRGYYGYTFGSGTRLTVV.

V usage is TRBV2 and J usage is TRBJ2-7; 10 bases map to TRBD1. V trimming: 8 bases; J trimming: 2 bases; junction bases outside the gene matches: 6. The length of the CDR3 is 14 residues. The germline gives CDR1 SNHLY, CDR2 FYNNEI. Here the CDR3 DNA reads TGTGCCAGCTTCGGGGACAGGGGACCCTACGAGCAGTACTTC. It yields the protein CASFGDRGPYEQYF. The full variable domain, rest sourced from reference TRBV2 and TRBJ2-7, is EPEVTQTPSHQVTQMGQEVILRCVPISNHLYFYWYRQILGQKVEFLVSFYNNEISEKSEIFDDQFSVERPDGSNFTLKIRSTKLEDSAMYFCASFGDRGPYEQYFGPGTRLTVT.

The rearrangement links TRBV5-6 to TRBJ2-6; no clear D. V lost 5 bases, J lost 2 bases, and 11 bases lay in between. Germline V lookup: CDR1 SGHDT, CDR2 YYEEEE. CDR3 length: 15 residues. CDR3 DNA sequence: TGTGCCAGCAGTCTCCAAAGCCCTGGGGCCAACGTCCTGACTTTC. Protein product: CASSLQSPGANVLTF. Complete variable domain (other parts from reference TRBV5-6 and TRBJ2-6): DAGVTQSPTHLIKTRGQQVTLRCSPKSGHDTVSWYQQALGQGPQFIFQYYEEEERQRGNFPDRFSGHQFPNYSSELNVNALLLGDSALYLCASSLQSPGANVLTFGAGSRLTVL.

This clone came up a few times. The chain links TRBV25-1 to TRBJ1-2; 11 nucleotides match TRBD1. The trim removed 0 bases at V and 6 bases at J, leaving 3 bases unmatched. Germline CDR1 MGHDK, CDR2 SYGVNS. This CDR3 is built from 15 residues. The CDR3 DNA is TGTGCCAGCAGTGAATACCGGACAGGGGGCGATGGCTACACCTTC. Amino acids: CASSEYRTGGDGYTF.

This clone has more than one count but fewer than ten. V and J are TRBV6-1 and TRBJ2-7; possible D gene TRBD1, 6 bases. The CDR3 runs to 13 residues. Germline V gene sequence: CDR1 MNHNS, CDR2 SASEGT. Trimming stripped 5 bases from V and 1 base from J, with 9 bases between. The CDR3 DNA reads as TGTGCCAGCAGTCGGACAGTTTCCTACGAGCAGTACTTC. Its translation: CASSRTVSYEQYF.

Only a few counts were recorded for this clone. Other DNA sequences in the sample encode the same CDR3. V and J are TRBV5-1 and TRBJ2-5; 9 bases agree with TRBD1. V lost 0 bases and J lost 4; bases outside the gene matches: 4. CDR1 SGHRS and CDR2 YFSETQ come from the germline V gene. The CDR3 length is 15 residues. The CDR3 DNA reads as TGCGCCAGCAGCTTGGGACAGGGGGTTTCAGAGACCCAGTACTTC. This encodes CASSLGQGVSETQYF.

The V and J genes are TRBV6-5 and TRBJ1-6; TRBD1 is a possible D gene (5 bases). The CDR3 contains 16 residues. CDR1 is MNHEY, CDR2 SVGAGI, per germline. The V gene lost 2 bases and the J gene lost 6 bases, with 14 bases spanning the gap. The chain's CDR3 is CASSYDAGTVNSPLHF. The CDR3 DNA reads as TGTGCCAGCAGTTACGACGCAGGGACTGTTAATTCACCCCTCCACTTT.

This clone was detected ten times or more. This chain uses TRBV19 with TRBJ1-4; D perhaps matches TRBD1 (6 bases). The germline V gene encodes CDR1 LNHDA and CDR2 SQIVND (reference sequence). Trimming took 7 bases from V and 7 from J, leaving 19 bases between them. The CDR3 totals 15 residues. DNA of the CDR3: TGTGCCAGTACAGAGGGGGGGAGAGATCGTGAAAAACTGTTTTTT. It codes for CASTEGGRDREKLFF. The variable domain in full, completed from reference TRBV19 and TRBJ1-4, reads DGGITQSPKYLFRKEGQNVTLSCEQNLNHDAMYWYRQDPGQGLRLIYYSQIVNDFQKGDIAEGYSVSREKKESFPLTVTSAQKNPTAFYLCASTEGGRDREKLFFGSGTQLSVL.

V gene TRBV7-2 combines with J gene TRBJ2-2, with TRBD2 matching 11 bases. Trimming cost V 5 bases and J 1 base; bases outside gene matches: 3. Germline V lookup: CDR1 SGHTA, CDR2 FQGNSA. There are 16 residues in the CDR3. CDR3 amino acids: CASSKLAGGNTGELFF. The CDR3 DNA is TGTGCCAGCAGCAAGCTAGCGGGGGGGAACACCGGGGAGCTGTTTTTT.

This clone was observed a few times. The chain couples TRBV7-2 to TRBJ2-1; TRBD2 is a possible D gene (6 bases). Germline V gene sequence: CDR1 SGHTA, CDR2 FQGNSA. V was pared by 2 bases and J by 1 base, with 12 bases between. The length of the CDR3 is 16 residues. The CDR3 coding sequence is TGTGCCAGCAGCTTAAGAGCGGGCCTGTCCTACAATGAGCAGTTCTTC. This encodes CASSLRAGLSYNEQFF.

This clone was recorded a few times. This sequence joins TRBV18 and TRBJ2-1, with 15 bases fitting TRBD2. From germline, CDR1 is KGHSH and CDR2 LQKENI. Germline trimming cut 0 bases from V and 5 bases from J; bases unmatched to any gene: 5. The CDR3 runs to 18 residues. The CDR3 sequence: CASSPPGLAGGSNNEQFF. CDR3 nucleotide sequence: TGTGCCAGCTCACCACCGGGACTAGCGGGGGGATCTAACAATGAGCAGTTCTTC.

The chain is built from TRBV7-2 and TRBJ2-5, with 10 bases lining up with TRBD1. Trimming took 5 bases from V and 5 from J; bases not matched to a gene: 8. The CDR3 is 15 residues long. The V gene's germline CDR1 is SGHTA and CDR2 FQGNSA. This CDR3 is CASSPWTGGWETQYF. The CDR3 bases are TGTGCCAGCAGCCCATGGACAGGGGGTTGGGAGACCCAGTACTTC.

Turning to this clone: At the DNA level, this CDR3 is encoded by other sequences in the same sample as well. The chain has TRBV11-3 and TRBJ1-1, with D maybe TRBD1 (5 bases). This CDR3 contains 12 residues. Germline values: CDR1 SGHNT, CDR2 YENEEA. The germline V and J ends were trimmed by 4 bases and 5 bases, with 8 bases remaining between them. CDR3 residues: CASSSRGTEAFF. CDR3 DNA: TGTGCCAGCAGCTCACGGGGGACTGAAGCTTTCTTT.

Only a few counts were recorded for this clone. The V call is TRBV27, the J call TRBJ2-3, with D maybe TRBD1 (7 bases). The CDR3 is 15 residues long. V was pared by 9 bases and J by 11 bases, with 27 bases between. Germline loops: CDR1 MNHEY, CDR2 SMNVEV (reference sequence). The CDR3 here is CASTTMGPARGEQYF. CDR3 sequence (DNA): TGTGCCAGTACAACCATGGGCCCTGCCAGGGGGGAGCAGTATTTT.

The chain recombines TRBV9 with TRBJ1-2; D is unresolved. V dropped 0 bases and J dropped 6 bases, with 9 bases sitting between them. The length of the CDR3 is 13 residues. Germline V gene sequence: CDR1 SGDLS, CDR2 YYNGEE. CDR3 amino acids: CASSVVGGDGYTF. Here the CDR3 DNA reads TGTGCCAGCAGCGTAGTAGGCGGAGATGGCTACACCTTC. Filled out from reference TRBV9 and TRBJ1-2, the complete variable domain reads DSGVTQTPKHLITATGQRVTLRCSPRSGDLSVYWYQQSLDQGLQFLIQYYNGEERAKGNILERFSAQQFPDLHSELNLSSLELGDSALYFCASSVVGGDGYTFGSGTRLTVV.

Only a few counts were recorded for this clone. CDR3 in DNA: TGTGCCAGCAGCTTACGCCCCGGGTTCGACACTGAAGCTTTCTTT. Translation gives CASSLRPGFDTEAFF. V and J are TRBV7-4 and TRBJ1-1, with no clear D. The germline V gene encodes CDR1 SGHVT and CDR2 SQSDAQ. This CDR3 region has 15 residues. With 2 bases removed from V and 3 bases from J, the gap between germline ends came to 13 bases.

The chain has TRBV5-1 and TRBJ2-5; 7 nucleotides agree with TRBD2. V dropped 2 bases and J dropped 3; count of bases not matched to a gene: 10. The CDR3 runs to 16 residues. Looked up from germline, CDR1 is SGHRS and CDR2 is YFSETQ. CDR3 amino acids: CASSFSGGVVKETQYF. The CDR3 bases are TGCGCCAGCAGCTTCTCGGGGGGAGTAGTCAAAGAGACCCAGTACTTC.

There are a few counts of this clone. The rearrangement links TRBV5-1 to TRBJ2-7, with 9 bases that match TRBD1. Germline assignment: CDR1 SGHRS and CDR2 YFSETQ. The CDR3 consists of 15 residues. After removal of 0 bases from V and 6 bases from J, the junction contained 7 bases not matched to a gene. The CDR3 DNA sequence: TGCGCCAGCAGCTTGGACACAGGGGGCCTGGGCGAGCAGTACTTC. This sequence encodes CASSLDTGGLGEQYF.

The chain's CDR3 is CASSYSTGNNGYTF. The CDR3 DNA reads TGTGCCAGCAGTTACTCGACGGGGAACAATGGCTACACCTTC. The chain employs TRBV6-6 and TRBJ1-2; D is uncertain. In germline, CDR1 is MNHNY, CDR2 SVGAGI (reference sequence). V lost 0 bases, J lost 6 bases, and 11 bases lay in between. The CDR3 has 14 amino acids.

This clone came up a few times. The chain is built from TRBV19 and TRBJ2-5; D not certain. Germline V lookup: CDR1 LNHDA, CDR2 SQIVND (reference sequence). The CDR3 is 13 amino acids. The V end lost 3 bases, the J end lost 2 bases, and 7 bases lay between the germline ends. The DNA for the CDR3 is TGTGCCAGTAGTATCCGGTGGCAAGAGACCCAGTACTTC. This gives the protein CASSIRWQETQYF.

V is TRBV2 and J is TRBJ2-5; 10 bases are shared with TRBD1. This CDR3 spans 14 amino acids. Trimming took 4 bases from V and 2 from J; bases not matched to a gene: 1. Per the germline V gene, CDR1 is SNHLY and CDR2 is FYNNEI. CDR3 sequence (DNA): TGTGCCAGCAGTGTGGACAGGGGGCAAGAGACCCAGTACTTC. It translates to CASSVDRGQETQYF.

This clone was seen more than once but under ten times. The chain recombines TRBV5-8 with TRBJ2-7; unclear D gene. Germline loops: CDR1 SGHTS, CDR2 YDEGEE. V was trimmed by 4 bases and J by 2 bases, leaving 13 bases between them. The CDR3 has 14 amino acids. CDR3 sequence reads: CASSSWAAPYEQYF. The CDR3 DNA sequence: TGTGCCAGCAGCAGCTGGGCAGCACCCTACGAGCAGTACTTC.

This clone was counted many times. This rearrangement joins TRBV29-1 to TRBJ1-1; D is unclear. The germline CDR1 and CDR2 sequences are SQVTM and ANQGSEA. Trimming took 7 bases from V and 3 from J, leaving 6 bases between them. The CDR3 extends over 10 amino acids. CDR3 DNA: TGCAGCGCTGTTGACACTGAAGCTTTCTTT. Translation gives CSAVDTEAFF.

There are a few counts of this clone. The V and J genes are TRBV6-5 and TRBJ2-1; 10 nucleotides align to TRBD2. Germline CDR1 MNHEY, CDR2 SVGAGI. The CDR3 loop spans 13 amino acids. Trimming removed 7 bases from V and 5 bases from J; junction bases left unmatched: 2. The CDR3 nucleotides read TGTGCCAGCACCGGGACTAGCGACAATGAGCAGTTCTTC. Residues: CASTGTSDNEQFF.

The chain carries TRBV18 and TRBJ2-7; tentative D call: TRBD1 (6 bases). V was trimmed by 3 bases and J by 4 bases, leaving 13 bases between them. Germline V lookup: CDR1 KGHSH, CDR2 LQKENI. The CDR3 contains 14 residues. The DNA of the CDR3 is TGTGCCAGCTCACCCAATCAGGGGCCATACGAGCAGTACTTC. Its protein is CASSPNQGPYEQYF.